The 5 T cell receptor beta chains below all came from one sample that was sequenced in a study of shared clonotypes between healthy human individuals (dated by TCRdb to 2018 to 2020). Library creation used the immunoSEQ multiplex PCR assay. The source is immuneACCESS, and TCRdb retained only in-frame sequences with V and J called. Part of the clones is not carried over; for the studies checked, unresolved V genes explain less than half of this, and the remainder is unexplained. The sample table shows 2.3 million or so clones, and about 92% are seen once. The ten largest clones represent 0.35% to 0.45% of the sample. The sample taken for sequencing was naive CD4+ T cells from PBMCs. The cell subset or site tag for this specimen amounts to: CD45RA+ positively selected. These receptors were collected from a man younger than 35 in good health. Some clones in this sample may be carry-over from other donors' samples.

The chain combines TRBV28 with TRBJ1-3; D unresolved. Germline V CDR1 and CDR2: MDHEN, SYDVKM. The CDR3 sequence is 14 residues long. V lost 5 bases and J lost 0, with 8 bases in between. The CDR3 spells CASSTVGSGNTIYF. DNA for the CDR3: TGTGCCAGCAGTACCGTGGGCTCTGGAAACACCATATATTTT. The complete variable domain, with remaining parts taken from reference TRBV28 and TRBJ1-3, reads DVKVTQSSRYLVKRTGEKVFLECVQDMDHENMFWYRQDPGLGLRLIYFSYDVKMKEKGDIPEGYSVSREKKERFSLILESASTNQTSMYLCASSTVGSGNTIYFGEGSWLTVV.

In this sample, this clone turned up once. This sample includes further DNA sequences coding for the same CDR3. The chain carries TRBV28 and TRBJ1-2; weak D call: TRBD1 (6 bases). Germline CDR1 is MDHEN and CDR2 is SYDVKM. V was trimmed by 4 bases and J by 7 bases, leaving 10 bases between them. This CDR3 has 12 amino acids. CDR3 loop: CASSSQGTGYTF. CDR3 coding DNA: TGTGCCAGCAGTTCACAGGGAACTGGCTACACCTTC.

The V and J genes are TRBV19 and TRBJ2-7; 8 nucleotides line up with TRBD1. The CDR3 totals 16 residues. V lost 3 bases, J lost 2 bases, and 9 bases stayed unmatched. The germline gives CDR1 LNHDA, CDR2 SQIVND (reference sequence). The CDR3 bases are TGTGCCAGTAGTATCGGCCGGACAGGGATCCCCTACGAGCAGTACTTC. Translation gives CASSIGRTGIPYEQYF.

In its sample, this clone was seen once. The chain recombines TRBV2 with TRBJ2-5; no clear D gene. Germline CDR1 is SNHLY and CDR2 is FYNNEI. The V and J ends lost 3 bases and 2 bases respectively, with 7 bases between them. This CDR3 region has 13 residues. The CDR3 DNA is TGTGCCAGCAGTGAGGTGACTCAAGAGACCCAGTACTTC. As protein: CASSEVTQETQYF.

This chain links TRBV25-1 with TRBJ2-3, with D uncertain. Looked up from germline, CDR1 is MGHDK and CDR2 is SYGVNS. Trimming cost V 1 base and J 0 bases, with 8 bases left between them. The length of the CDR3 is 15 residues. The CDR3 bases are TGTGCCAGCAGTGAATTTTCGGGTAGCACAGATACGCAGTATTTT. It is translated as CASSEFSGSTDTQYF.